This entry lists 23 T cell receptor beta chains sequenced from one sample in a study of CXCR3-negative and CXCR3-positive naive CD8 T cells (dated 2019 in TCRdb). Sequencing instrument: NextSeq 550. The Human TCR Profiling Kit (MiLaboratory) was used to prepare UMI-labeled 5' RACE TRB cDNA libraries. Following reprocessing of the reads by TCRdb, the data hold one row per CDR3 protein sequence and no DNA is available. The table for this sample records some 48,000 distinct CDR3 sequences. The leading ten clones occupy 2% to 3% of the sample. The sequencing input was naive CXCR3- CD8+ T cells from blood. The meaning of the sample's cell subset or site label: CD45RO-CCR7+CD27+CD95- naive CD8+ T cells lacking CXCR3 (TNR3-). The receptors derive from a human donor in good health. Some clones in this sample may be carry-over from other donors' samples.

V is TRBV7-9 and J is TRBJ2-7; TCRdb picks TRBD1, but there is no DNA to check that call. The CDR3 extends over 15 amino acids. Germline-derived CDR1 and CDR2 are SEHNR and FQNEAQ (reference sequence). The CDR3 loop is CASSPRGKGAYEQYF.

The chain recombines TRBV6-2 or TRBV6-3 with TRBJ2-2; the TCRdb call, TRBD2, lacks DNA for checking. The germline CDR1 and CDR2 sequences are MNHEY and SVGEGT. CDR3 length: 19 amino acids. The CDR3 protein is CASSTYGTSKNDPFGELFF.

The chain uses TRBV7-8 and TRBJ2-7; TCRdb lists TRBD2, though no DNA is available to test this call. Germline V gene lookup returns CDR1 SGHVS and CDR2 FQNEAQ. The CDR3 has 17 amino acids. The CDR3 protein is CASSLSRMLAATYEQYF.

The chain has TRBV6-2 or TRBV6-3 and TRBJ1-1; TCRdb lists TRBD1, though no DNA is available to test this call. The CDR3 length is 13 residues. The germline V gene has CDR1 MNHEY and CDR2 SVGEGT. CDR3 region: CASSRGENTEAFF.

The V and J genes are TRBV28 and TRBJ2-7; no DNA is available, so the TRBD1 call from TCRdb remains unchecked. This CDR3 has 18 amino acids. Per germline, CDR1 MDHEN and CDR2 SYDVKM. CDR3 sequence: CASRHPHGGDQSSYEQYF.

The chain combines TRBV20-1 with TRBJ2-7; TCRdb returns TRBD1, unconfirmable since there is no DNA. From germline, CDR1 is DFQATT and CDR2 SNEGSKA (reference sequence). The CDR3 is 13 residues long. The CDR3 spells CSARYWTPYEQYF.

The chain recombines TRBV6-5 with TRBJ2-4; TCRdb proposes TRBD2, but this gene call is untestable without DNA. Per the germline V gene, CDR1 is MNHEY and CDR2 is SVGAGI. The CDR3 totals 15 residues. CDR3 sequence reads: CASSPLREAKNIQYF.

This sequence joins TRBV7-3 and TRBJ2-7. Germline V gene sequence: CDR1 SGHTA, CDR2 FQGTGA. The CDR3 length is 14 residues. The CDR3 here is CASSLLSGPYEQYF. Drawing the rest from reference TRBV7-3 and TRBJ2-7, the complete variable domain is GAGVSQTPSNKVTEKGKYVELRCDPISGHTALYWYRQSLGQGPEFLIYFQGTGAADDSGLPNDRFFAVRPEGSVSTLKIQRTERGDSAVYLCASSLLSGPYEQYFGPGTRLTVT.

The rearrangement joins TRBV29-1 to TRBJ1-1; TCRdb designates TRBD1, a call that cannot be tested without DNA. This CDR3 spans 13 amino acids. The germline V gene has CDR1 SQVTM and CDR2 ANQGSEA. CDR3 loop: CSVSGTAGPEAFF.

This chain joins TRBV7-6 and TRBJ2-1. The CDR3 consists of 14 residues. CDR1 and CDR2 from the germline V gene are SGHVS and FNYEAQ. The CDR3 spells CASRADRVGNEQFF.

The rearrangement joins TRBV19 to TRBJ1-6. CDR1 is LNHDA and CDR2 is SQIVND in the germline V gene (reference sequence). The CDR3 sequence is 14 residues long. The CDR3 here is CASSESSYNSPLHF. The variable domain in full, completed from reference TRBV19 and TRBJ1-6, reads DGGITQSPKYLFRKEGQNVTLSCEQNLNHDAMYWYRQDPGQGLRLIYYSQIVNDFQKGDIAEGYSVSREKKESFPLTVTSAQKNPTAFYLCASSESSYNSPLHFGNGTRLTVT.

V is TRBV2 and J is TRBJ2-5; no DNA is available, so the TRBD1 call from TCRdb remains unchecked. CDR3 length: 14 amino acids. Germline CDR1 reads SNHLY; CDR2 reads FYNNEI. The CDR3 is CASPRDRGQETQYF.

The chain has TRBV20-1 and TRBJ1-1; there is no DNA to check the TCRdb D call of TRBD1. The CDR3 contains 13 residues. Germline assignment: CDR1 DFQATT and CDR2 SNEGSKA (reference sequence). CDR3 loop: CSASRGGSTEAFF.

The chain has TRBV15 and TRBJ2-1; TCRdb's assignment of TRBD1 cannot be checked, as there is no DNA. Germline values: CDR1 LNHNV, CDR2 YYDKDF (reference sequence). This CDR3 region has 19 residues. CDR3 in amino acids: CATSRDHARTGVGYNEQFF.

The V gene is TRBV19, the J gene TRBJ2-7; TCRdb picks TRBD1, but there is no DNA to check that call. Per the germline V gene, CDR1 is LNHDA and CDR2 is SQIVND (reference sequence). The CDR3 totals 14 residues. The CDR3 reads CASTPTGYSYEQYF.

The chain combines TRBV3-1 with TRBJ2-2; TCRdb names TRBD1, which stays unverified in the absence of DNA. Germline V gives CDR1 LGHDT, CDR2 YNNKEL (reference sequence). There are 16 residues in the CDR3. CDR3 loop: CASSRQGDWVHGELFF.

The J gene is TRBJ2-7, the V gene TRBV5-1; TCRdb lists TRBD1, though no DNA is available to test this call. Germline CDR1 SGHRS, CDR2 YFSETQ. The CDR3 loop spans 13 amino acids. This chain's CDR3 is CASSYGTTYEQYF. The variable domain in full, with the rest retrieved from reference TRBV5-1 and TRBJ2-7, is KAGVTQTPRYLIKTRGQQVTLSCSPISGHRSVSWYQQTPGQGLQFLFEYFSETQRNKGNFPGRFSGRQFSNSRSEMNVSTLELGDSALYLCASSYGTTYEQYFGPGTRLTVT.

The V and J genes are TRBV12-3 or TRBV12-4 and TRBJ2-1; with no DNA, the TCRdb D assignment of TRBD2 cannot be verified. The CDR3 has 15 residues. The CDR3 loop is CASSRSGSGYNEQFF.

The chain is built from TRBV12-3 or TRBV12-4 and TRBJ1-1. The CDR3 is 14 amino acids. CDR3 in amino acids: CASSFRLEDTEAFF.

The J gene is TRBJ1-2, the V gene TRBV7-9; lacking DNA, the TRBD1 call made by TCRdb goes unchecked. Germline V gene sequence: CDR1 SEHNR, CDR2 FQNEAQ (reference sequence). The CDR3 contains 13 residues. The CDR3 loop reads CASSTGRSYGYTF.

This chain connects TRBV6-5 to TRBJ2-2; TCRdb outputs TRBD2, but without DNA this stays unchecked. Germline V gene lookup returns CDR1 MNHEY and CDR2 SVGAGI. This CDR3 contains 17 residues. The CDR3 loop reads CASSYRASGRSTGELFF.

V usage is TRBV28 and J usage is TRBJ2-7; TCRdb selects TRBD1, and the lack of DNA leaves this call unchecked. Germline assignment: CDR1 MDHEN and CDR2 SYDVKM. The CDR3 covers 13 residues. CDR3: CASSLTGTYEQYF.

The chain couples TRBV5-1 to TRBJ2-1; TCRdb returns TRBD2, unconfirmable since there is no DNA. This CDR3 spans 18 amino acids. Looked up from germline, CDR1 is SGHRS and CDR2 is YFSETQ. The CDR3: CASSLMGLAFSSYNEQFF.